This T cell receptor (beta chain) emerged from a study of T cells in Graves' hyperthyroidism and ophthalmopathy. The source material, RNA transcripts, was used to amplify TCR beta CDR3 regions. A first-round RT-PCR of the TCR CDR3 used the HTBI primer set. One entry per CDR3 protein, called by TCRdb with MiXCR from the multiplex PCR reads. The sample lists about 180,000 distinct CDR3 sequences, about a sixth seen once, with around 27% in the top ten. At least ten counts were recorded for this clonotype. Sequencing used blood. The source is a woman aged 50 to 65 with Graves' hyperthyroidism.

The CDR3 coding sequence is TGTGCCACCGGAAACCCGGGACAGATCTATGGCTACACCTTC. Translating gives CATGNPGQIYGYTF. The rearrangement uses TRBV19 and TRBJ1-2; 7 bases map to TRBD1. The germline V gene encodes CDR1 LNHDA and CDR2 SQIVND (reference sequence). With 10 bases clipped from V and 4 bases from J, the junction kept 12 bases outside the gene matches. The CDR3 is 14 residues long.